Reported below is one T cell receptor beta chain. Its target is unknown. Generated by immunoSEQ multiplex PCR, the TCRdb table keeps only in-frame clones and is missing some. The profile shows more than 100,000 clones, 89% of them singletons. These data come from a study of T cell responses to AZD1222 COVID-19 vaccine. The CDR3 spans 14 residues. V lost 9 bases and J 0 bases, leaving 11 bases between the germline ends. The V gene's germline CDR1 is MDHEN and CDR2 SYDVKM. Regarding the study as a whole: Receipt of two AZD1222 doses was followed by a rise in Spike-specific TCR breadth and depth. CD4 TCRs covered the whole spike, strongest at regions 160-218 and 743-854. Donors were chiefly white British, with a greater number of females, and clonal diversity was perhaps underestimated. Repertoire collection took place solely once the T cell response had peaked.

The origin of this receptor is an adult in good health. The chain couples TRBV28 to TRBJ1-4; D gene unclear. This sample comprised peripheral blood, obtained on day 0 of AZD1222 vaccination. The CDR3 DNA follows: TGTGCCAGTGCAAAGGGTTCAACTAATGAAAAACTGTTTTTT. Amino acids: CASAKGSTNEKLFF.